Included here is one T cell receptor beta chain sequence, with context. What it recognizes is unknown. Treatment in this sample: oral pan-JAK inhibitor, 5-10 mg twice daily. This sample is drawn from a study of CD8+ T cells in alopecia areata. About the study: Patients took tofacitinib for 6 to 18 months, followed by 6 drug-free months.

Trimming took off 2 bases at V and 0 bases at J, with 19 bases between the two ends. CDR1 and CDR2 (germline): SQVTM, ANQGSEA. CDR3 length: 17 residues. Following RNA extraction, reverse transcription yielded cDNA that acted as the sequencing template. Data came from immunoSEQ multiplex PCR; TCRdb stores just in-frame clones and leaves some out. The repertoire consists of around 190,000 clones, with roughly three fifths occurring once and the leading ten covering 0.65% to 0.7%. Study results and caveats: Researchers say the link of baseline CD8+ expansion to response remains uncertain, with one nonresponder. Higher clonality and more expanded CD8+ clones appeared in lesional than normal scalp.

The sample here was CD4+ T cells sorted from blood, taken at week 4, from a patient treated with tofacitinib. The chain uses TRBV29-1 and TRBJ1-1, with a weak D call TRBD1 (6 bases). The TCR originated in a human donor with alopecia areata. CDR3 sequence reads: CSVEQYHGGAVNTEAFF. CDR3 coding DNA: TGCAGCGTTGAACAATACCATGGGGGGGCAGTGAACACTGAAGCTTTCTTT. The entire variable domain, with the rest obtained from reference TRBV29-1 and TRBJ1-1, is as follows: SAVISQKPSRDICQRGTSLTIQCQVDSQVTMMFWYRQQPGQSLTLIATANQGSEATYESGFVIDKFPISRPNLTFSTLTVSNMSPEDSSIYLCSVEQYHGGAVNTEAFFGQGTRLTVV.